These 26 T cell receptor beta chains originate from one sample sequenced in a study of CD8+CD57+ T cells in acquired aplastic anemia. TCR beta VDJ and CDR3 were profiled, and genomic DNA was the template. TCRdb re-derived calls from the reads in MiXCR, one entry per CDR3 protein. The sample has about 190,000 distinct CDR3 sequences; over 60% are singletons. Sequencing input: sorted CD4+, CD8+, or CD8+CD57+ T cells (not recorded which) from PBMCs. Every receptor here comes from a human donor with severe aplastic anemia or a healthy control (not recorded which).

The CDR3 spells CASSPRINYGYTEAFF. CDR3 DNA sequence: TGTGCCAGCAGTCCGAGGATTAACTATGGCTACACTGAAGCTTTCTTT. V and J are TRBV12-3 or TRBV12-4 and TRBJ1-1; D call uncertain. The CDR3 consists of 16 residues. Trimming removed 5 bases at V and 3 bases at J, with 19 bases between.

V usage is TRBV7-9 and J usage is TRBJ2-3; 8 bases line up with TRBD2. Trimming cost V 4 bases and J 0 bases; bases outside gene matches: 3. From germline, CDR1 is SEHNR and CDR2 FQNEAQ (reference sequence). The CDR3 length is 15 residues. Written as DNA, the CDR3 is TGTGCCAGCAGCTACACTAGCGGAAGCACAGATACGCAGTATTTT. Protein: CASSYTSGSTDTQYF.

A single count supports this clonotype. V and J are TRBV7-2 and TRBJ1-6; 8 bases map to TRBD1. The ends lost 5 bases at V and 10 bases at J; junction bases unmatched: 7. Germline values: CDR1 SGHTA, CDR2 FQGNSA. The CDR3 has 14 residues. The CDR3 DNA sequence: TGTGCCAGCAGCCTCGGACAGGGACACTCACCCCTCCACTTT. It codes for CASSLGQGHSPLHF.

The chain joins TRBV20-1 to TRBJ2-7, with a tentative D call TRBD2 (6 bases). Germline V gene data show CDR1 as DFQATT and CDR2 as SNEGSKA (reference sequence). The CDR3 loop spans 13 amino acids. The V end was cut by 5 bases, the J end by 2 bases, with 13 bases between. CDR3 in DNA: TGCAGTGCTCACTCGACTAGTACCTACGAGCAGTACTTC. It yields the protein CSAHSTSTYEQYF.

The V and J genes are TRBV6-5 and TRBJ2-7, with D unclear. The CDR3 is 15 residues long. V was shortened by 4 bases and J by 2 bases, with 15 bases between the two germline ends. Germline CDR1 is MNHEY and CDR2 is SVGAGI. CDR3 coding DNA: TGTGCCAGCAGTTTGAGGTGGAACAGCCCCTACGAGCAGTACTTC. This translates into CASSLRWNSPYEQYF.

The chain links TRBV9 to TRBJ2-1; tentatively, D is TRBD1 or TRBD2 (5 bases each). Germline V gene lookup returns CDR1 SGDLS and CDR2 YYNGEE. This CDR3 region has 13 residues. V shed 4 bases and J shed 9 bases, with 14 bases lying between them. DNA of the CDR3: TGTGCCAGCAGCCTGGGACCTGAGAGTGAGCAGTTCTTC. Protein: CASSLGPESEQFF.

The chain links TRBV7-9 to TRBJ2-5; maybe TRBD1 (5 bases). Germline V gives CDR1 SEHNR, CDR2 FQNEAQ (reference sequence). The CDR3 is 18 residues long. Trimming took off 5 bases at V and 4 bases at J, with 26 bases between the two ends. The CDR3 spells CASSHLGWGDGNLETQYF. CDR3 coding DNA: TGTGCCAGCAGCCATTTGGGATGGGGCGACGGTAACCTAGAGACCCAGTACTTC.

This clonotype was seen a single time. The chain has TRBV19 and TRBJ1-1; 7 nucleotides match TRBD1. V was pared by 3 bases and J by 1 base, with 5 bases of the junction left unmatched. The CDR3 has 15 amino acids. Germline V gene sequence: CDR1 LNHDA, CDR2 SQIVND (reference sequence). CDR3 DNA sequence: TGTGCCAGTAGTATTAAGGGGGCAGGGAACACTGAAGCTTTCTTT. Translation gives CASSIKGAGNTEAFF.

The rearrangement joins TRBV5-1 to TRBJ2-3; D unresolved. The CDR3 is 14 residues long. In germline, CDR1 is SGHRS, CDR2 YFSETQ. V was shortened by 0 bases and J by 2 bases, with 7 bases between the two germline ends. The CDR3 sequence: CASSLGTTTDTQYF. The CDR3 nucleotides are TGCGCCAGCAGCTTGGGGACCACCACAGATACGCAGTATTTT.

The CDR3 region has the DNA TGTGCCACCAGGGGCGGTGAAGCCTACAATGAGCAGTTCTTC. Protein: CATRGGEAYNEQFF. The chain carries TRBV15 and TRBJ2-1, with D unresolved. CDR1 LNHNV and CDR2 YYDKDF come from the germline V gene (reference sequence). The CDR3 is 14 residues long. V lost 6 bases and J 2 bases, leaving 11 bases between the germline ends. Supplemented by reference TRBV15 and TRBJ2-1, the full variable domain reads DAMVIQNPRYQVTQFGKPVTLSCSQTLNHNVMYWYQQKSSQAPKLLFHYYDKDFNNEADTPDNFQSRRPNTSFCFLDIRSPGLGDTAMYLCATRGGEAYNEQFFGPGTRLTVL.

Points on this clonotype: The junction departs from germline at one end; a sequencing error may be responsible. The CDR3 DNA is TGTGCCATCGGGGCGGGACGCTACGAGCAGTACTTC. Amino acid sequence: CAIGAGRYEQYF. This chain joins TRBV10-1 and TRBJ2-7; possible D gene TRBD2, 6 bases. This CDR3 contains 12 residues. CDR1 is WNHNN, CDR2 SYGVQD, per germline (reference sequence).

J is TRBJ1-2 and V is TRBV10-3, with 7 bases matching TRBD1. This CDR3 spans 12 amino acids. Losses at the gene ends were 7 bases for V and 10 bases for J; bases not matched to a gene: 9. Germline-derived CDR1 and CDR2 are ENHRY and SYGVKD. The CDR3, as DNA: TGTGCCATCAAGGGGGCAGCGCCGCTCTACACCTTC. It translates to CAIKGAAPLYTF.

V usage is TRBV10-1 and J usage is TRBJ2-1; the D gene is possibly TRBD2 (5 bases). Per the germline V gene, CDR1 is WNHNN and CDR2 is SYGVQD (reference sequence). The CDR3 is 13 residues long. Trimming cost V 0 bases and J 15 bases, with 15 bases left between them. The CDR3 protein is CASSESTLVNRFF. For the CDR3, the DNA is TGCGCCAGCAGTGAGTCGACACTAGTTAATCGGTTCTTC.

The rearrangement joins TRBV7-2 to TRBJ2-7; the D call may be TRBD1 or TRBD2 (6 bases each). The CDR3 runs to 15 residues. CDR1 and CDR2 (germline): SGHTA, FQGNSA. Trimming took 6 bases from V and 0 from J, leaving 15 bases between them. The CDR3 region is CASSPVGGGSYEQYF. The DNA of the CDR3 is TGTGCCAGCAGTCCTGTCGGAGGGGGCTCCTACGAGCAGTACTTC.

The chain joins TRBV2 to TRBJ1-5; 8 bases agree with TRBD1. This CDR3 has 13 residues. Germline V gives CDR1 SNHLY, CDR2 FYNNEI. J was trimmed by 10 bases and V by 6 bases; bases with no gene match: 8. The CDR3 loop reads CASRGLTGEPQHF. DNA for the CDR3: TGTGCCAGCAGGGGATTGACAGGGGAACCCCAGCATTTT.

The chain combines TRBV5-4 with TRBJ1-6, with D perhaps matching TRBD1 (5 bases). Germline loops: CDR1 SGHNT, CDR2 YYREEE (reference sequence). V dropped 1 base and J dropped 9 bases, with 17 bases sitting between them. CDR3 size: 16 residues. In DNA, the CDR3 is TGTGCCAGCAGCTTGTGGGTGAGGCAGGGAAGTTCACCCCTCCACTTT. Protein: CASSLWVRQGSSPLHF.

This clonotype has a handful of counts. The chain uses TRBV20-1 and TRBJ1-2; 9 nucleotides align to TRBD1. Per the germline V gene, CDR1 is DFQATT and CDR2 is SNEGSKA (reference sequence). The CDR3 runs to 14 residues. After removal of 4 bases from V and 3 bases from J, the junction contained 6 bases not matched to a gene. CDR3: CSATEQGADYGYTF. CDR3 sequence (DNA): TGCAGTGCTACCGAACAGGGGGCGGACTATGGCTACACCTTC.

The gene calls are TRBV7-9 and TRBJ1-6, with D possibly TRBD1 on 5 matching bases. CDR3 size: 15 residues. Trimming cost V 1 base and J 6 bases, with 10 bases left between them. Germline CDR1 is SEHNR and CDR2 is FQNEAQ (reference sequence). CDR3 sequence reads: CASSLVRGSNSPLHF. The DNA of the CDR3 is TGTGCCAGCAGCTTAGTGCGGGGGAGTAATTCACCCCTCCACTTT. The whole variable domain, remainder taken from reference TRBV7-9 and TRBJ1-6, is DTGVSQNPRHKITKRGQNVTFRCDPISEHNRLYWYRQTLGQGPEFLTYFQNEAQLEKSRLLSDRFSAERPKGSFSTLEIQRTEQGDSAMYLCASSLVRGSNSPLHFGNGTRLTVT.

This clonotype was observed at least ten times. V gene TRBV20-1 combines with J gene TRBJ2-3, with 8 bases matching TRBD2. Germline trimming cut 5 bases from V and 6 bases from J; bases unmatched to any gene: 7. The CDR3 spans 13 residues. Germline V gives CDR1 DFQATT, CDR2 SNEGSKA (reference sequence). CDR3 sequence: CSAPGLDLDTQYF. CDR3 bases: TGCAGTGCTCCGGGACTAGATCTGGATACGCAGTATTTT.

A few counts support this clonotype. The CDR3 protein is CSVGQGARYEQYF. CDR3 nucleotide sequence: TGCAGCGTAGGACAGGGGGCGAGGTACGAGCAGTACTTC. This chain joins TRBV29-1 and TRBJ2-7, with TRBD1 identical over 11 bases. V lost 6 bases to trimming and J lost 4 bases; unmatched junction nucleotides: 5. The CDR3 has 13 residues. Germline CDR1 and CDR2: SQVTM and ANQGSEA.

This rearrangement joins TRBV10-3 to TRBJ2-1, with 7 positions matching TRBD1. Per germline, CDR1 ENHRY and CDR2 SYGVKD. Trimming cost V 6 bases and J 5 bases; bases outside gene matches: 7. The CDR3 spans 14 residues. The CDR3 region is CAIRTGTANNEQFF. CDR3 coding DNA: TGTGCCATCAGAACCGGGACAGCGAACAATGAGCAGTTCTTC.

The chain carries TRBV7-3 and TRBJ2-3; 7 bases agree with TRBD2. The CDR3 totals 15 residues. The V segment lost 5 bases and the J segment 0 bases; nucleotides outside the gene matches: 5. Germline CDR1 is SGHTA and CDR2 is FQGTGA. CDR3 protein: CASSPIGGSTDTQYF. In DNA form, the CDR3 reads TGTGCCAGCAGCCCCATCGGGGGGAGCACAGATACGCAGTATTTT. Full variable domain (rest looked up from reference TRBV7-3 and TRBJ2-3): GAGVSQTPSNKVTEKGKYVELRCDPISGHTALYWYRQSLGQGPEFLIYFQGTGAADDSGLPNDRFFAVRPEGSVSTLKIQRTERGDSAVYLCASSPIGGSTDTQYFGPGTRLTVL.

The chain has TRBV24-1 and TRBJ1-2, with D hard to call. The CDR3 extends over 13 amino acids. Germline V lookup: CDR1 KGHDR, CDR2 SFDVKD. Trimming removed 5 bases at V and 0 bases at J, with 6 bases between. CDR3 in DNA: TGTGCCACCAGTGCACCTTCTAACTATGGCTACACCTTC. Translated, it gives CATSAPSNYGYTF.

V and J are TRBV7-9 and TRBJ2-3, with D unresolved. V was pared by 3 bases and J by 1 base, with 11 bases between. CDR1 is SEHNR, CDR2 FQNEAQ, per germline (reference sequence). There are 15 residues in the CDR3. In DNA form, the CDR3 reads TGTGCCAGCAGCTTTGCCCCAATCCGCACAGATACGCAGTATTTT. Its translation is CASSFAPIRTDTQYF.

At least ten counts were recorded for this clonotype. This rearrangement joins TRBV11-2 to TRBJ1-1, with 8 positions matching TRBD1. Germline-derived CDR1 and CDR2 are SGHAT and FQNNGV. Germline trimming cut 5 bases from V and 4 bases from J; bases unmatched to any gene: 15. The CDR3 is made up of 17 amino acids. Here the CDR3 DNA reads TGTGCCAGCAGCCTTTGGACAGGGTGGTCGCGGTTCACTGAAGCTTTCTTT. Translation gives CASSLWTGWSRFTEAFF.

Many counts were recorded for this clonotype. This chain connects TRBV29-1 to TRBJ1-2, with 7 bases matching TRBD1. J was trimmed by 5 bases and V by 0 bases; bases with no gene match: 9. Per germline, CDR1 SQVTM and CDR2 ANQGSEA. The CDR3 consists of 15 residues. CDR3: CSVEEGTVAGYGYTF. DNA of the CDR3: TGCAGCGTTGAAGAAGGGACAGTAGCGGGGTATGGCTACACCTTC.